This record concerns one T cell receptor (beta chain) sequence. This entry comes from a study of control samples from healthy donors and cancer patients. Only in-frame clones appear in the TCRdb table, and some are missing; sequencing was by immunoSEQ multiplex PCR. The table records just over 80,000 clones, around 94% of them present only once. Unmatched junction bases numbered 8, after V lost 1 base and J lost 3 bases. Looked up from germline, CDR1 is LNHNV and CDR2 is YYDKDF (reference sequence). The CDR3 totals 17 residues. Sequencing was carried out using blood. The origin of this receptor is a woman aged 18-29 years in good health. This chain uses TRBV15 with TRBJ1-3, with 8 bases identical to TRBD1. CDR3: CATSRVFSQGVGNTIYF. The CDR3 DNA reads as TGTGCCACCAGCAGAGTTTTTTCACAGGGGGTTGGAAACACCATATATTTT.